These T cell receptor beta chains were read from a single sample in a study of CXCR3-negative and CXCR3-positive naive CD8 T cells. TCRdb re-called the 5' RACE reads; every CDR3 protein appears as one record, without DNA. The listing records approximately 100,000 distinct CDR3 sequences. The sequenced material came from naive CXCR3+ CD8+ T cells from blood. Receptors originate from a human donor in good health. Some clones in this sample may be carry-over from other donors' samples. Each CDR3 is given with its conserved first and last residue.

J: TRBJ1-2; V: TRBV7-9; CDR3: CASSPGHFYGYTF
J: TRBJ2-3; V: TRBV20-1; CDR3: CSARGWRGLGGAEDTQYF
J: TRBJ2-1; V: TRBV6-2/TRBV6-3; CDR3: CASSYLRLPRYNEQFF
J: TRBJ2-5; V: TRBV11-2; CDR3: CASSSGLAGGWETQYF
J: TRBJ2-1; V: TRBV4-2; CDR3: CASSQDGGAGEQFF
J: TRBJ2-7; V: TRBV29-1; CDR3: CSVEDLRGGREQYF
J: TRBJ2-2; V: TRBV5-6; CDR3: CASSLRGGWTGELFF
J: TRBJ2-1; V: TRBV20-1; CDR3: CSARDPGLARFGHNEQFF
J: TRBJ2-4; V: TRBV29-1; CDR3: CSVTQGENIQYF
J: TRBJ2-1; V: TRBV20-1; CDR3: CSASRAGEEYNEQFF
J: TRBJ2-4; V: TRBV6-4; CDR3: CASSSGGPSAKNIQYF
J: TRBJ2-1; V: TRBV12-3/TRBV12-4; CDR3: CASTLGGAYNEQFF
J: TRBJ2-3; V: TRBV7-8; CDR3: CASSLAYGRPTDTQYF
J: TRBJ2-1; V: TRBV11-1; CDR3: CASSTRLASEQFF
J: TRBJ2-3; V: TRBV7-3; CDR3: CASSASGDATDTQYF
J: TRBJ1-1; V: TRBV1; CDR3: CTKVGSDWGKATEAFF
J: TRBJ2-2; V: TRBV7-9; CDR3: CASSLGVIQELFF
J: TRBJ2-1; V: TRBV6-4; CDR3: CASSAGAASGVDEQFF
J: TRBJ1-4; V: TRBV7-9; CDR3: CASSSSQGSNEKLFF
J: TRBJ1-2; V: TRBV20-1; CDR3: CSARDTGSNYGYTF
J: TRBJ2-7; V: TRBV9; CDR3: CASSLLADPYEQYF
J: TRBJ2-3; V: TRBV24-1; CDR3: CATRGASGGLTDTQYF
J: TRBJ2-7; V: TRBV7-6; CDR3: CASRLGQGEQYF
J: TRBJ2-5; V: TRBV28; CDR3: CASSRRDSHQETQYF
J: TRBJ2-1; V: TRBV5-1; CDR3: CASSLAGGTNEQFF
J: TRBJ2-3; V: TRBV9; CDR3: CASSVVGRAGDTQYF
J: TRBJ2-7; V: TRBV28; CDR3: CASSLAGVRYEQYF
J: TRBJ1-1; V: TRBV20-1; CDR3: CSARVGPFMNTEAFF
J: TRBJ2-1; V: TRBV7-7; CDR3: CASSSGDSSEQFF
J: TRBJ1-5; V: TRBV12-3/TRBV12-4; CDR3: CASRGRGPNQPQHF
J: TRBJ2-2; V: TRBV6-2/TRBV6-3; CDR3: CASSQLAGGPGTGELFF
J: TRBJ1-2; V: TRBV6-6; CDR3: CASSADGSAPLYGYTF
J: TRBJ1-5; V: TRBV15; CDR3: CATSRDGADNQPQHF
J: TRBJ2-1; V: TRBV12-3/TRBV12-4; CDR3: CASRPLARGFYNEQFF
J: TRBJ2-7; V: TRBV4-2; CDR3: CASSQGGTRTYEQYF
J: TRBJ2-7; V: TRBV7-8; CDR3: CASSLADRLSPYEQYF
J: TRBJ2-3; V: TRBV29-1; CDR3: CSADSSYTDTQYF
J: TRBJ2-1; V: TRBV24-1; CDR3: CATSAGTTPLLNEQFF
J: TRBJ2-5; V: TRBV20-1; CDR3: CSARTSRGTETQYF
J: TRBJ2-2; V: TRBV2; CDR3: CASSEALIAGHLGELFF
J: TRBJ2-1; V: TRBV19; CDR3: CASNGGGAYEQFF
J: TRBJ2-2; V: TRBV29-1; CDR3: CSATGLAGDTGELFF
J: TRBJ1-1; V: TRBV21-1; CDR3: CASSTIRVMNTEAFF
J: TRBJ2-2; V: TRBV28; CDR3: CASSTAQNARDTGELFF
J: TRBJ2-1; V: TRBV29-1; CDR3: CSVEARDLKLDEQFF
J: TRBJ1-1; V: TRBV12-3/TRBV12-4; CDR3: CASSFPQQGGSAEAFF
J: TRBJ2-1; V: TRBV27; CDR3: CASSLYGYSSYNEQFF
J: TRBJ2-1; V: TRBV10-3; CDR3: CAISEGGNEQFF
J: TRBJ2-7; V: TRBV28; CDR3: CASSLRGGINYEQYF
J: TRBJ2-1; V: TRBV3-1; CDR3: CASSQAWGTYNEQFF
J: TRBJ2-6; V: TRBV29-1; CDR3: CSVEGTEYSGANVLTF
J: TRBJ1-1; V: TRBV29-1; CDR3: CSVPGQGYTEAFF
J: TRBJ2-3; V: TRBV2; CDR3: CASSEAWDTVFGTQYF
J: TRBJ2-3; V: TRBV4-3; CDR3: CASSQEFVGSALDTQYF
J: TRBJ2-2; V: TRBV29-1; CDR3: CSVEETATGELFF